This TCR beta chain is from a study of a mutant IDH1 vaccine in newly diagnosed glioma. On the study more broadly: Beforehand, treatment had been radiotherapy, temozolomide, or both; the majority received both.

With 6 bases removed from V and 1 base from J, the gap between germline ends came to 9 bases. The CDR3 runs to 13 residues. CDR1 and CDR2 (germline): SNHLY, FYNNEI. Findings of the study overall: Immune responses arising from the vaccine appeared in 90% to 95% of patients. Pseudoprogression apparently lacked any relation to changes in top peripheral T cell clonotypes.

As for this clone: Antigen unknown.

Time point reported: week 47, end of study. Each dose delivered 300 ug of mutant IDH1 20-mer peptide subcutaneously with imiquimod. TCRdb's table, derived via immunoSEQ multiplex PCR, lists solely in-frame clones and lacks some. The table shows about 50,000 clones, with roughly 75% occurring only once. The chain combines TRBV2 with TRBJ1-1; D is ambiguous. Sequenced here: PBMCs, sampled from a glioma patient whose treatment included an IDH1 peptide vaccine. The TCR was taken from a man aged 45 to 65 with glioma. The CDR3 protein is CASSFDPNTEAFF. Written as DNA, the CDR3 is TGTGCCAGCAGCTTTGACCCGAACACTGAAGCTTTCTTT.